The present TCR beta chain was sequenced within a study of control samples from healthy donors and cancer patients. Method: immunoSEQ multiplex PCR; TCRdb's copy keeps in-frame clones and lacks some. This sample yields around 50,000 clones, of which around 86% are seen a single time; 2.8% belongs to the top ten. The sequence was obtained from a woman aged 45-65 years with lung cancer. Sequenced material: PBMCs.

The CDR3 DNA is TGTGCCAGCAGTGAATATAAAGGAAACTATGGCTACACCTTC. Its translation: CASSEYKGNYGYTF. V gene TRBV25-1 combines with J gene TRBJ1-2; D call uncertain. Germline lookup yields CDR1 MGHDK and CDR2 SYGVNS. CDR3 size: 14 residues. Deletions cut 0 bases from V and 2 bases from J, with 7 bases between.